Below, one TCR beta chain is given with its context. Its target is unknown. The junction does not match germline at one end; this may be a read error. These data originate in a study of T-cell memory formation after mild COVID-19. Findings and limits, study-wide: There were some responding clones in pre-infection memory, which suggested that cross-reactive memory had joined.

TCRdb redid the calling of the 5' RACE reads with MiXCR, one entry per CDR3 protein. The sample has some 190,000 distinct CDR3 sequences, more than 15% seen once. This CDR3 spans 14 amino acids. The germline V gene has CDR1 SGHAT and CDR2 FQNNGV. The sample consisted of PBMCs or a T cell subset sorted from them (not recorded which). This TCR came from an adult woman who had mild COVID-19 (a few samples of this study predate the infection). Cell type and time point are not known. The chain recombines TRBV11-2 with TRBJ2-2; no clear D gene. The CDR3 protein is CDSRRLNSPGELFF. As DNA, the CDR3 is TGTGACAGCAGGCGACTGAACTCCCCCGGGGAGCTGTTTTTT.